This is a list of T cell receptor beta chains from one sample in a study of cytomegalovirus exposure and HLA in healthy donors. The table came from immunoSEQ multiplex PCR; TCRdb's copy has only in-frame clones and leaves some out. Among around 170,000 clones listed, roughly 82% were seen once. The specimen sequenced was PBMCs. These receptors all stem from a man aged 35-49 years in good health and CMV-seronegative. Each CDR3 is given with its conserved first and last residue. Each record gives: J gene, D gene, V gene, clone size, CDR3 protein, CDR3 DNA. The D gene is left open where the match is weak. The listing skips clone size in some rows; elsewhere it reads once, few, many or a size class.

J gene: TRBJ1-2
D gene: .
V gene: TRBV7-3
clone size: .
CDR3 protein: CASSLTGFSGYTF
CDR3 DNA: TGTGCCAGCAGCCTCACAGGGTTCTCTGGCTACACCTTC

J gene: TRBJ2-1
D gene: TRBD2
V gene: TRBV7-3
clone size: .
CDR3 protein: CASSLVTLAGGNEQFF
CDR3 DNA: TGTGCCAGCAGCTTAGTAACCCTAGCGGGAGGGAATGAGCAGTTCTTC

J gene: TRBJ2-3
D gene: TRBD2
V gene: TRBV5-1
clone size: once
CDR3 protein: CASSSGTSGGRDTQYF
CDR3 DNA: TGCGCCAGCAGCTCTGGGACTAGCGGGGGTCGGGATACGCAGTATTTT

J gene: TRBJ2-7
D gene: .
V gene: TRBV28
clone size: .
CDR3 protein: CASSLLYEQYF
CDR3 DNA: TGTGCCAGCAGTTTACTTTACGAGCAGTACTTC

J gene: TRBJ2-5
D gene: TRBD2
V gene: TRBV5-4
clone size: .
CDR3 protein: CASSAPGLAGGLVKETQYF
CDR3 DNA: TGTGCCAGCAGCGCGCCGGGACTAGCGGGGGGGTTAGTAAAAGAGACCCAGTACTTC

J gene: TRBJ2-2
D gene: .
V gene: TRBV6-5
clone size: once
CDR3 protein: CASSYSRARLGELFF
CDR3 DNA: TGTGCCAGCAGTTACTCGAGGGCTAGACTTGGGGAGCTGTTTTTT

J gene: TRBJ2-7
D gene: TRBD1
V gene: TRBV14
clone size: .
CDR3 protein: CASSQDADRGSAEQYF
CDR3 DNA: TGTGCCAGCAGCCAAGATGCGGACAGGGGCTCCGCCGAGCAGTACTTC

J gene: TRBJ2-1
D gene: TRBD2
V gene: TRBV28
clone size: few
CDR3 protein: CASRFGTSGFSSYNEQFF
CDR3 DNA: TGTGCCAGCAGATTCGGGACTAGCGGATTTAGCTCCTACAATGAGCAGTTCTTC

J gene: TRBJ1-1
D gene: .
V gene: TRBV7-7
clone size: .
CDR3 protein: CASSPQGLNTEAFF
CDR3 DNA: TGTGCTAGCAGCCCTCAGGGATTGAACACTGAAGCTTTCTTT

J gene: TRBJ1-6
D gene: .
V gene: TRBV25-1
clone size: .
CDR3 protein: CASSEGDTRSPLHF
CDR3 DNA: TGTGCCAGCAGTGAGGGGGACACAAGGTCACCCCTCCACTTT

J gene: TRBJ1-5
D gene: TRBD1
V gene: TRBV25-1
clone size: .
CDR3 protein: CASSVGTGGLPQHF
CDR3 DNA: TGTGCCAGCAGTGTCGGGACAGGGGGCCTGCCCCAGCATTTT

J gene: TRBJ1-3
D gene: .
V gene: TRBV15
clone size: .
CDR3 protein: CATGHRRGNTIYF
CDR3 DNA: TGTGCCACGGGACACCGAAGGGGAAACACCATATATTTT

J gene: TRBJ2-5
D gene: TRBD2
V gene: TRBV4-2
clone size: .
CDR3 protein: CASSPSGGLQETQYF
CDR3 DNA: TGTGCCAGCAGCCCTAGCGGGGGACTCCAAGAGACCCAGTACTTC

J gene: TRBJ2-7
D gene: TRBD2
V gene: TRBV4-3
clone size: .
CDR3 protein: CASSRNSGRSPYEQYF
CDR3 DNA: TGCGCCAGCAGCCGGAATAGCGGGAGGTCCCCCTACGAGCAGTACTTC

J gene: TRBJ1-1
D gene: .
V gene: TRBV4-3
clone size: .
CDR3 protein: CASSQEFRGGTEAFF
CDR3 DNA: TGCGCCAGCAGCCAAGAGTTCAGGGGCGGGACTGAAGCTTTCTTT

J gene: TRBJ2-2
D gene: .
V gene: TRBV4-3
clone size: .
CDR3 protein: CASARTSQGGPGELFF
CDR3 DNA: TGCGCCAGCGCCAGGACTTCTCAGGGGGGACCCGGGGAGCTGTTTTTT

J gene: TRBJ2-7
D gene: .
V gene: TRBV25-1
clone size: once
CDR3 protein: CASSDTTVYEQYF
CDR3 DNA: TGTGCCAGCAGTGACACGACAGTCTACGAGCAGTACTTC

J gene: TRBJ1-5
D gene: .
V gene: TRBV30
clone size: few
CDR3 protein: CAWSVRRGGSNQPQHF
CDR3 DNA: TGTGCCTGGAGTGTACGGAGGGGAGGCAGCAATCAGCCCCAGCATTTT

J gene: TRBJ2-7
D gene: .
V gene: TRBV27
clone size: .
CDR3 protein: CASKAGATLYEQYF
CDR3 DNA: TGTGCCAGCAAAGCAGGGGCCACACTCTACGAGCAGTACTTC

J gene: TRBJ2-2
D gene: .
V gene: TRBV6-6
clone size: .
CDR3 protein: CASSWGLANTGELFF
CDR3 DNA: TGTGCCAGCAGTTGGGGACTGGCGAACACCGGGGAGCTGTTTTTT

J gene: TRBJ2-2
D gene: TRBD1
V gene: TRBV4-1
clone size: .
CDR3 protein: CASSHPHVDRGRTGELFF
CDR3 DNA: TGCGCCAGCAGCCATCCCCACGTAGACAGGGGGCGCACCGGGGAGCTGTTTTTT

J gene: TRBJ2-3
D gene: TRBD2
V gene: TRBV7-9
clone size: .
CDR3 protein: CASGAAGTSGTDTQYF
CDR3 DNA: TGTGCCAGCGGGGCGGCCGGGACTAGCGGCACAGATACGCAGTATTTT